A selection of T cell receptor beta chains follows, all from one sample in a study of cytomegalovirus exposure and HLA in healthy donors. Libraries were prepared by immunoSEQ multiplex PCR; TCRdb keeps only in-frame clonotypes and omits some of them. In the table there are about 190,000 clones, roughly 80% of which are singletons. The sequencing sample was made of PBMCs. The receptors come from a woman aged 18 to 35 in good health and CMV-seronegative. CDR3s include the opening cysteine and the closing phenylalanine or tryptophan. A D gene is named only where the DNA matches it firmly. Size is omitted from some rows. Given values are once, few, many or a class for expanded clones.

CDR3: CASSSGQGGTEAFF; DNA: TGTGCCAGCAGCTCGGGACAGGGGGGGACTGAAGCTTTCTTT; J: TRBJ1-1; D: TRBD1; size: .; V: TRBV5-4
CDR3: CASSRKDRVQYEQYF; DNA: TGTGCCAGCAGCCGTAAGGACAGGGTGCAGTACGAGCAGTACTTC; J: TRBJ2-7; D: TRBD1; size: .; V: TRBV5-4
CDR3: CASSLKWTGVEQYF; DNA: TGTGCCAGCAGTTTAAAGTGGACAGGGGTTGAGCAGTACTTC; J: TRBJ2-7; D: TRBD1; size: .; V: TRBV27
CDR3: CASSPRGTGGGNYGYTF; DNA: TGTGCCAGCAGCCCCCGGGGGACAGGGGGCGGTAACTATGGCTACACCTTC; J: TRBJ1-2; D: TRBD1; size: .; V: TRBV28
CDR3: CASSREFGTEAFF; DNA: TGTGCCAGCAGCAGGGAATTTGGAACTGAAGCTTTCTTT; J: TRBJ1-1; D: .; size: .; V: TRBV6-1
CDR3: CASSLKSSGEQYF; DNA: TGCGCCAGCAGCTTAAAGTCTTCGGGTGAGCAGTACTTC; J: TRBJ2-7; D: .; size: once; V: TRBV5-1
CDR3: CASSLGRETQYF; DNA: TGTGCCAGCAGCTTAGGTCGGGAGACCCAGTACTTC; J: TRBJ2-5; D: .; size: .; V: TRBV7-6
CDR3: CASSLDGQGVETQYF; DNA: TGTGCCAGCAGCTTAGACGGACAGGGGGTCGAGACCCAGTACTTC; J: TRBJ2-5; D: TRBD1; size: .; V: TRBV7-7
CDR3: CAITSDRGGTYEQYF; DNA: TGTGCCATCACTTCAGACAGGGGAGGCACCTACGAGCAGTACTTC; J: TRBJ2-7; D: TRBD1; size: .; V: TRBV10-3
CDR3: CASSPREDYGYTF; DNA: TGTGCCAGCAGCCCCAGGGAAGACTATGGCTACACCTTC; J: TRBJ1-2; D: .; size: .; V: TRBV7-9
CDR3: CASSPGPDTQYF; DNA: TGTGCCAGCTCACCAGGCCCAGATACGCAGTATTTT; J: TRBJ2-3; D: .; size: .; V: TRBV18
CDR3: CASRGQGYGADTQYF; DNA: TGTGCCAGCAGGGGACAGGGGTATGGTGCAGATACGCAGTATTTT; J: TRBJ2-3; D: TRBD1; size: .; V: TRBV6-5
CDR3: CASSYGGAGGYEQYF; DNA: TGTGCCAGCAGTTACGGTGGGGCAGGGGGCTACGAGCAGTACTTC; J: TRBJ2-7; D: TRBD1; size: few; V: TRBV6-5
CDR3: CASSLVTTENTEAFF; DNA: TGTGCCAGCAGCTTGGTGACGACAGAGAACACTGAAGCTTTCTTT; J: TRBJ1-1; D: .; size: few; V: TRBV5-6
CDR3: CAGKHNLLGGYTF; DNA: TGTGCCGGCAAACACAACCTTTTGGGCGGCTACACCTTC; J: TRBJ1-2; D: .; size: .; V: TRBV30
CDR3: CASSPAARGPQHF; DNA: TGTGCCAGCAGTCCCGCGGCTCGGGGGCCCCAGCATTTT; J: TRBJ1-5; D: .; size: .; V: TRBV28
CDR3: CASSWNTGAKNIQYF; DNA: TGCGCCAGCAGCTGGAACACAGGGGCCAAAAACATTCAGTACTTC; J: TRBJ2-4; D: .; size: once; V: TRBV5-1
CDR3: CASSLTAGEGTEAFF; DNA: TGTGCCAGCAGCTTAACAGCAGGGGAAGGCACTGAAGCTTTCTTT; J: TRBJ1-1; D: .; size: .; V: TRBV7-3
CDR3: CASSKDRPGDTEAFF; DNA: TGTGCCAGCAGTAAGGACAGGCCGGGGGACACTGAAGCTTTCTTT; J: TRBJ1-1; D: TRBD1; size: .; V: TRBV7-2
CDR3: CASSLLSIGQEFYGYTF; DNA: TGTGCCAGCAGTTTACTGAGTATTGGACAGGAGTTCTATGGCTACACCTTC; J: TRBJ1-2; D: TRBD1; size: .; V: TRBV28
CDR3: CASSQGGTGGDTQYF; DNA: TGCGCCAGCAGCCAAGGGGGGACAGGGGGAGATACGCAGTATTTT; J: TRBJ2-3; D: TRBD1; size: .; V: TRBV4-1
CDR3: CASSRRGQGAYEQYF; DNA: TGCGCCAGCAGCCGACGCGGACAGGGGGCTTACGAGCAGTACTTC; J: TRBJ2-7; D: TRBD1; size: .; V: TRBV5-1
CDR3: CASSLDGGTDEQYF; DNA: TGTGCCAGCAGCTTAGACGGAGGAACTGACGAGCAGTACTTC; J: TRBJ2-7; D: .; size: .; V: TRBV11-2
CDR3: CASSGVRDRDYGYTF; DNA: TGTGCCAGCAGTGGGGTTAGGGACAGGGACTATGGCTACACCTTC; J: TRBJ1-2; D: TRBD1; size: .; V: TRBV25-1
CDR3: CATSRDSVRGAGQPQHF; DNA: TGTGCCACCAGCAGAGATTCTGTTCGGGGGGCTGGGCAGCCCCAGCATTTT; J: TRBJ1-5; D: .; size: .; V: TRBV15
CDR3: CASSESGGYGYTF; DNA: TGTGCCAGTAGTGAGTCAGGGGGCTATGGCTACACCTTC; J: TRBJ1-2; D: TRBD1; size: .; V: TRBV19
CDR3: CASSLLSGEETQYF; DNA: TGTGCCAGCAGCCTTCTGTCAGGGGAGGAGACCCAGTACTTC; J: TRBJ2-5; D: .; size: .; V: TRBV14
CDR3: CASSLDSPTEAFF; DNA: TGTGCCAGCAGTTTAGACAGCCCGACTGAAGCTTTCTTT; J: TRBJ1-1; D: .; size: few; V: TRBV5-6
CDR3: CASSKVGTSGSPQYF; DNA: TGTGCCAGCAGCAAAGTAGGGACTAGCGGGAGTCCGCAGTACTTC; J: TRBJ2-7; D: .; size: .; V: TRBV21-1
CDR3: CASREVGGLSNQPQHF; DNA: TGTGCCAGCAGAGAAGTAGGGGGCTTGAGCAATCAGCCCCAGCATTTT; J: TRBJ1-5; D: TRBD1; size: .; V: TRBV27
CDR3: CASSETRTGSYTF; DNA: TGTGCCAGCAGTGAGACCCGGACAGGGAGCTACACCTTC; J: TRBJ1-2; D: TRBD1; size: .; V: TRBV11-2
CDR3: CASSLAPSGSSGEQYF; DNA: TGTGCCAGCAGCTTAGCCCCTAGCGGGAGCAGCGGCGAGCAGTACTTC; J: TRBJ2-7; D: TRBD2; size: .; V: TRBV7-2
CDR3: CASSSGLADNEQFF; DNA: TGTGCCAGCAGCTCCGGACTAGCGGACAATGAGCAGTTCTTC; J: TRBJ2-1; D: TRBD2; size: .; V: TRBV7-2
CDR3: CASSRQGSPYEQYF; DNA: TGTGCCAGCAGCAGACAGGGTTCCCCCTACGAGCAGTACTTC; J: TRBJ2-7; D: TRBD1; size: .; V: TRBV5-4
CDR3: CASTRTGANTEAFF; DNA: TGTGCCAGCACCCGGACAGGGGCGAACACTGAAGCTTTCTTT; J: TRBJ1-1; D: TRBD1; size: few; V: TRBV6-1
CDR3: CASSLAPSSYNEQFF; DNA: TGCGCCAGCAGTTTAGCTCCAAGCTCCTACAATGAGCAGTTCTTC; J: TRBJ2-1; D: .; size: .; V: TRBV5-1
CDR3: CAVGQGLDQPQHF; DNA: TGTGCCGTCGGACAGGGGCTCGATCAGCCCCAGCATTTT; J: TRBJ1-5; D: TRBD1; size: .; V: TRBV10-3
CDR3: CASSIPPSGVTEAFF; DNA: TGTGCCAGCAGTATCCCCCCCTCGGGAGTCACTGAAGCTTTCTTT; J: TRBJ1-1; D: .; size: .; V: TRBV7-2
CDR3: CASLLLQGQQETQYF; DNA: TGTGCCAGCTTACTATTACAGGGGCAACAAGAGACCCAGTACTTC; J: TRBJ2-5; D: TRBD1; size: .; V: TRBV6-6
CDR3: CASSWGLAGDEQYF; DNA: TGTGCTAGCAGCTGGGGACTAGCGGGAGACGAGCAGTACTTC; J: TRBJ2-7; D: TRBD2; size: .; V: TRBV7-7
CDR3: CAGAPGQGARGYTF; DNA: TGTGCCGGTGCCCCGGGACAGGGGGCGCGGGGCTACACCTTC; J: TRBJ1-2; D: TRBD1; size: .; V: TRBV28
CDR3: CASSRTLQETQYF; DNA: TGTGCCAGCAGCCGGACTTTACAAGAGACCCAGTACTTC; J: TRBJ2-5; D: .; size: .; V: TRBV14
CDR3: CASRRPGGGNQPQHF; DNA: TGTGCCAGCAGACGACCGGGGGGAGGCAATCAGCCCCAGCATTTT; J: TRBJ1-5; D: .; size: .; V: TRBV28
CDR3: CASSETRLAGGQETQYF; DNA: TGCGCCAGCAGTGAGACCAGACTAGCGGGAGGTCAAGAGACCCAGTACTTC; J: TRBJ2-5; D: TRBD2; size: .; V: TRBV10-1
CDR3: CASSPGAYTEQYF; DNA: TGTGCCAGCAGCCCAGGGGCTTATACCGAGCAGTACTTC; J: TRBJ2-7; D: .; size: .; V: TRBV6-5